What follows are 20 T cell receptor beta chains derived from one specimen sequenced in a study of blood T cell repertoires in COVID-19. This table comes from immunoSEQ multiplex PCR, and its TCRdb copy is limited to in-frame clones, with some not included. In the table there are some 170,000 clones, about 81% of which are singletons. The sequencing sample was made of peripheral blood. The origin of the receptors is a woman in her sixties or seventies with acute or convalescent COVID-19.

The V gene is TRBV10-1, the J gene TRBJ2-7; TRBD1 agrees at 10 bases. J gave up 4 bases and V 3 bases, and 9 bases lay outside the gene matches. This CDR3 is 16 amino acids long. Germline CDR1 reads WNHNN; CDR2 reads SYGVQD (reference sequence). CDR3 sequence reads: CASSDPCRDRGYEQYF. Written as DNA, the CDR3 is TGCGCCAGCAGTGACCCTTGCCGGGACAGGGGATACGAGCAGTACTTC.

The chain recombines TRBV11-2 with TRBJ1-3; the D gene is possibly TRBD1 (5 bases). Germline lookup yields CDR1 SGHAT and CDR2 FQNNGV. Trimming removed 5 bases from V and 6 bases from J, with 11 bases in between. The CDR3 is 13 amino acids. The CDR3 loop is CASSQDRLNTIYF. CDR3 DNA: TGTGCCAGCAGCCAAGACAGATTAAACACCATATATTTT.

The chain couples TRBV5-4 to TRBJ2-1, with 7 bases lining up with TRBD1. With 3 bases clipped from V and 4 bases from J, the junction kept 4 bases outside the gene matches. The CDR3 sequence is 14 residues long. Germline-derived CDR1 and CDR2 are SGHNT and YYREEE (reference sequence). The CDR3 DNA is TGTGCCAGCAGCTCCAGGACAGGTTACAATGAGCAGTTCTTC. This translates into CASSSRTGYNEQFF.

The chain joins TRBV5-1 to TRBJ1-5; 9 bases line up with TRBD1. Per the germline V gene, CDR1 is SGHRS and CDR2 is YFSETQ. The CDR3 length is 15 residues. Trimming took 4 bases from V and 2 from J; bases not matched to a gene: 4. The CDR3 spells CASSPDRGGNQPQHF. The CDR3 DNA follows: TGCGCCAGCAGCCCGGACAGGGGCGGCAATCAGCCCCAGCATTTT.

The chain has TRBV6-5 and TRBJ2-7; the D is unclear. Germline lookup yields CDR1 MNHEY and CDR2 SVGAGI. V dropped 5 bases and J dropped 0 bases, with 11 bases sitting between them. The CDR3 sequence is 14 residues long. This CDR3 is CASSIRSRSYEQYF. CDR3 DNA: TGTGCCAGCAGTATCCGATCGCGCTCCTACGAGCAGTACTTC.

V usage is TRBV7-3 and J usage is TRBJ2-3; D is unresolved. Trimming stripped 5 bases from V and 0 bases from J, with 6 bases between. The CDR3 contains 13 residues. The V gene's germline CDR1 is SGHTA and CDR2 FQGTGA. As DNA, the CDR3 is TGTGCCAGCAGCCTATCTAGCACAGATACGCAGTATTTT. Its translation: CASSLSSTDTQYF.

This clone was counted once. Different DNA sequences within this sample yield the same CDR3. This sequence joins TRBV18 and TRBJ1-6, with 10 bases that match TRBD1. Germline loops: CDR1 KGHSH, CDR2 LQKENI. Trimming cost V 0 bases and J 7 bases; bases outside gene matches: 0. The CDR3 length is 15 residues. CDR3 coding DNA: TGTGCCAGCTCACCACCGGGACAGGGGAATTCACCCCTCCACTTT. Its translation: CASSPPGQGNSPLHF.

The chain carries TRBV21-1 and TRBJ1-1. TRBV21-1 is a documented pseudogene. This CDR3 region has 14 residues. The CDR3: CASSKGRGNTEAFF. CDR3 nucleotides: TGTGCCAGCAGCAAAGGTCGCGGTAACACTGAAGCTTTCTTT.

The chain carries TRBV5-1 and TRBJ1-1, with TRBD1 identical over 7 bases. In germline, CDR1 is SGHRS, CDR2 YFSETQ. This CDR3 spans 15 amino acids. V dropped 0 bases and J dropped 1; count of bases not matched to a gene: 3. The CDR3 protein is CASSLAGTANTEAFF. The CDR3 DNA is TGCGCCAGCAGCTTGGCCGGGACAGCGAACACTGAAGCTTTCTTT.

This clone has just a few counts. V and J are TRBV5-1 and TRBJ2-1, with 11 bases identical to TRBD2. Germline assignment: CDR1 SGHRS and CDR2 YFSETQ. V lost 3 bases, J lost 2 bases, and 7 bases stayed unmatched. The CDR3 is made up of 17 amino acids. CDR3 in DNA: TGCGCCAGCAGCTCCCGGCTTAGCGGGGGGGCCTACAATGAGCAGTTCTTC. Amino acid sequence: CASSSRLSGGAYNEQFF.

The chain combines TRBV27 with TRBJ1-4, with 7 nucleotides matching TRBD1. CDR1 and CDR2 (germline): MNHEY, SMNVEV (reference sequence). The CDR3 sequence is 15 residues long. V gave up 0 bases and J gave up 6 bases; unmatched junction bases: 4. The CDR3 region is CASSLSSQGHEKLFF. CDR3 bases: TGTGCCAGCAGTTTATCGTCACAGGGGCATGAAAAACTGTTTTTT. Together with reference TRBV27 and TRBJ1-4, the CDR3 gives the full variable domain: EAQVTQNPRYLITVTGKKLTVTCSQNMNHEYMSWYRQDPGLGLRQIYYSMNVEVTDKGDVPEGYKVSRKEKRNFPLILESPSPNQTSLYFCASSLSSQGHEKLFFGSGTQLSVL.

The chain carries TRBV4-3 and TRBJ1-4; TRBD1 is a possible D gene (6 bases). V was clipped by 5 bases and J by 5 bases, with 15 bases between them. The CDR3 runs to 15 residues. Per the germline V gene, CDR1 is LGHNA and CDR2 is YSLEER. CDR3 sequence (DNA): TGCGCCAGCAGCTTATGGACAGCGAGCAATGAAAAACTGTTTTTT. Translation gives CASSLWTASNEKLFF.

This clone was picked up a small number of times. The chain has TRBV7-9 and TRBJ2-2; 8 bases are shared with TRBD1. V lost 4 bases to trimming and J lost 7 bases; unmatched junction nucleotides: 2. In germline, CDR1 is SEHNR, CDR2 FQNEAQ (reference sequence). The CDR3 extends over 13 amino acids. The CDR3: CASSSQGVGELFF. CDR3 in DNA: TGTGCCAGCAGCTCACAGGGGGTCGGGGAGCTGTTTTTT.

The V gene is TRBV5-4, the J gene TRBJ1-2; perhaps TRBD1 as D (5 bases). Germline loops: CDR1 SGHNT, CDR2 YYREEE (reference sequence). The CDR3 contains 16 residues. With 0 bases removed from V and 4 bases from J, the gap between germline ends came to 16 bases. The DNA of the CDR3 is TGTGCCAGCAGCTTGGGGACTACAAGGGGCTCCTATGGCTACACCTTC. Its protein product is CASSLGTTRGSYGYTF.

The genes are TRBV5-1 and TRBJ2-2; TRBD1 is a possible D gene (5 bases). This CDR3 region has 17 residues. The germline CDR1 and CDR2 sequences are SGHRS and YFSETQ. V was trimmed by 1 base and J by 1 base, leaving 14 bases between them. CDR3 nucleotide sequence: TGCGCCAGCAGCTTGCTTCGACAGTCGATGAACACCGGGGAGCTGTTTTTT. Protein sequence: CASSLLRQSMNTGELFF.

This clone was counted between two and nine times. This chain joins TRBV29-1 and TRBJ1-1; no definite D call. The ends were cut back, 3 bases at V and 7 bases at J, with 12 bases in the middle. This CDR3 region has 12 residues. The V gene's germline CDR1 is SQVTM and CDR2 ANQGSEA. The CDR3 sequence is CSVESTTYEAFF. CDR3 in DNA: TGCAGCGTTGAGTCGACAACATATGAAGCTTTCTTT. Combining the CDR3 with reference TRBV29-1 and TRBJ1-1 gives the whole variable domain SAVISQKPSRDICQRGTSLTIQCQVDSQVTMMFWYRQQPGQSLTLIATANQGSEATYESGFVIDKFPISRPNLTFSTLTVSNMSPEDSSIYLCSVESTTYEAFFGQGTRLTVV.

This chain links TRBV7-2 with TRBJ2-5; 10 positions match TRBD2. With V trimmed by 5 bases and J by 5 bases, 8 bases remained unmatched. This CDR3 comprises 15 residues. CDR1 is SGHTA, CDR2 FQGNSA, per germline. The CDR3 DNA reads TGTGCCAGCAGCACCGAACTAGCGGGGACGGAGACCCAGTACTTC. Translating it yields CASSTELAGTETQYF.

The CDR3 spells CASSSRQTGELFF. Written as DNA, the CDR3 is TGTGCCAGCAGCTCTAGACAGACCGGGGAGCTGTTTTTT. J is TRBJ2-2 and V is TRBV7-2; a weak D match, TRBD1 (5 bases). V lost 4 bases and J 5 bases, leaving 8 bases between the germline ends. There are 13 residues in the CDR3. Germline V lookup: CDR1 SGHTA, CDR2 FQGNSA. The complete variable domain, with remaining parts taken from reference TRBV7-2 and TRBJ2-2, reads GAGVSQSPSNKVTEKGKDVELRCDPISGHTALYWYRQSLGQGLEFLIYFQGNSAPDKSGLPSDRFSAERTGGSVSTLTIQRTQQEDSAVYLCASSSRQTGELFFGEGSRLTVL.

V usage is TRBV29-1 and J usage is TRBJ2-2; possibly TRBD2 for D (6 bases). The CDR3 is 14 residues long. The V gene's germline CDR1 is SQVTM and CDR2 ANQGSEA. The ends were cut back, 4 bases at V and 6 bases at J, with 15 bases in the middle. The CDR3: CSVGGGDRSGELFF. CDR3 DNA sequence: TGCAGCGTTGGAGGCGGGGATAGGTCCGGGGAGCTGTTTTTT.

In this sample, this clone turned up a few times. The chain's CDR3 is CATSRQFMNTEAFF. CDR3 DNA sequence: TGTGCCACCAGCAGACAGTTCATGAACACTGAAGCTTTCTTT. This chain connects TRBV15 to TRBJ1-1; D unclear. V was pared by 2 bases and J by 0 bases, with 7 bases between. The CDR3 loop spans 14 amino acids. Germline CDR1 is LNHNV and CDR2 is YYDKDF (reference sequence). The whole variable domain, remainder taken from reference TRBV15 and TRBJ1-1, is DAMVIQNPRYQVTQFGKPVTLSCSQTLNHNVMYWYQQKSSQAPKLLFHYYDKDFNNEADTPDNFQSRRPNTSFCFLDIRSPGLGDTAMYLCATSRQFMNTEAFFGQGTRLTVV.